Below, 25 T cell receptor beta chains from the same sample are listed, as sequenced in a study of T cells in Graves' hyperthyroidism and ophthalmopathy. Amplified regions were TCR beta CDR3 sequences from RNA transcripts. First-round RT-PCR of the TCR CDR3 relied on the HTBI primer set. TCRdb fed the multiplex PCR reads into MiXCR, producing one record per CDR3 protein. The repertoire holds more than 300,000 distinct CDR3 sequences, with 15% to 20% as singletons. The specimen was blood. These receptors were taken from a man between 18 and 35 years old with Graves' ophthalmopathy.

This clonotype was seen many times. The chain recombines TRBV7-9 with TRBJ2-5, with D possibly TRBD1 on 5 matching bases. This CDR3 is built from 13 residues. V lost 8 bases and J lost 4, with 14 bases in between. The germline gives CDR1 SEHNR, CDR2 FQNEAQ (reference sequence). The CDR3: CASCSTVRETQYF. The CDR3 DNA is TGTGCCAGCTGTTCGACAGTCCGAGAGACCCAGTACTTC.

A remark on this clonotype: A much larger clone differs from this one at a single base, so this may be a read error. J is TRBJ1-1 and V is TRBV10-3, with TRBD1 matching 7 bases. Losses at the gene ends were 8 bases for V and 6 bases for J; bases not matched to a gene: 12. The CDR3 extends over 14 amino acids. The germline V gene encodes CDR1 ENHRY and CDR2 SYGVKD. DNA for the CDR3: TGTGCCATCTCGGCCAACAGGGGTGGACCTGAAGCTTTCTTT. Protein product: CAISANRGGPEAFF.

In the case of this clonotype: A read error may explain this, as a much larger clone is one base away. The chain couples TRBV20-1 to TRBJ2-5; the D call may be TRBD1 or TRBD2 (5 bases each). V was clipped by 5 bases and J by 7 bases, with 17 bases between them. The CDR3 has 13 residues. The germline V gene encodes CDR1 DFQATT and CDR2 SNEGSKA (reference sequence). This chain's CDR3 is CSAPGAGSWTQYF. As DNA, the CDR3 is TGCAGTGCTCCCGGGGCTGGATCCTGGACCCAGTACTTC.

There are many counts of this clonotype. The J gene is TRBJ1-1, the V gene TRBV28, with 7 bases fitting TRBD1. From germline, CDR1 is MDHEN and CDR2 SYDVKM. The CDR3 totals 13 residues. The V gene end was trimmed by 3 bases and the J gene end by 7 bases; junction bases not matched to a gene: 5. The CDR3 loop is CASSLGQTVEAFF. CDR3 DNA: TGTGCCAGCAGTTTGGGACAGACCGTTGAAGCTTTCTTT.

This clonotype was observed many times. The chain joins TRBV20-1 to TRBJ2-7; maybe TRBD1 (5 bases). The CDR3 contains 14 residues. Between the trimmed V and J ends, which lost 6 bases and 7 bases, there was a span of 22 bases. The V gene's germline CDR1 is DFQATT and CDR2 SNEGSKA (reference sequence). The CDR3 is CSADQGILAGEQYF. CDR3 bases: TGCAGTGCCGACCAGGGAATCCTCGCTGGGGAGCAGTACTTC.

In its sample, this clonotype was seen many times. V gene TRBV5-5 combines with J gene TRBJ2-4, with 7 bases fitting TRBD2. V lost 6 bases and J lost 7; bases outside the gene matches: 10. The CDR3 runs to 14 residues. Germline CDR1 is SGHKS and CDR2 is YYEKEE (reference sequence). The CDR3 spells CASTMGSGVNIQYF. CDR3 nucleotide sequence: TGTGCCAGCACCATGGGGAGCGGGGTTAACATTCAGTACTTC.

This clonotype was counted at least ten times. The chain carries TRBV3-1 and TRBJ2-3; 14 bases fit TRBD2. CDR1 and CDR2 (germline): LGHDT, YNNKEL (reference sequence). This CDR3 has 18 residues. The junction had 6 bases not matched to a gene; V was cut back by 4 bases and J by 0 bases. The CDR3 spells CASSPRLAGGPSTDTQYF. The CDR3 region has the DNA TGTGCCAGCAGCCCCAGACTAGCGGGGGGGCCAAGCACAGATACGCAGTATTTT.

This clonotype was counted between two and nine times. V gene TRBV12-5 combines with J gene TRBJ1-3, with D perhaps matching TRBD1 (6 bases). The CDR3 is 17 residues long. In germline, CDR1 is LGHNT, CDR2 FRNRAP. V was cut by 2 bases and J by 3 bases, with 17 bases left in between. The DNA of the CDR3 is TGTGCTAGTGGTTTGATCCTAGCAGGGGCAGGTGGAAACACCATATATTTT. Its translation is CASGLILAGAGGNTIYF.

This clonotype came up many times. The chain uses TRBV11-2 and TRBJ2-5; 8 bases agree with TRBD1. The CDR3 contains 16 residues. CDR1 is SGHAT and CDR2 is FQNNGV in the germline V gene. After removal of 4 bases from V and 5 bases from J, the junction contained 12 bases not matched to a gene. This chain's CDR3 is CASSSSFRQGRETQYF. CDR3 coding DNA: TGTGCCAGCAGCTCCTCATTCAGACAGGGGAGGGAGACCCAGTACTTC. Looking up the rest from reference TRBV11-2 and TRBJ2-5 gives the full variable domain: EAGVAQSPRYKIIEKRQSVAFWCNPISGHATLYWYQQILGQGPKLLIQFQNNGVVDDSQLPKDRFSAERLKGVDSTLKIQPAKLEDSAVYLCASSSSFRQGRETQYFGPGTRLLVL.

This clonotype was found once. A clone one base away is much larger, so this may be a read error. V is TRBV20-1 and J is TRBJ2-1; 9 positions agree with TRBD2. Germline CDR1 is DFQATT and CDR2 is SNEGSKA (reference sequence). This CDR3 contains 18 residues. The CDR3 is CSAPSMAGGPGSYNERFF. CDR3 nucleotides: TGCAGTGCCCCCTCGATGGCGGGGGGGCCGGGCTCCTACAATGAGCGGTTCTTC.

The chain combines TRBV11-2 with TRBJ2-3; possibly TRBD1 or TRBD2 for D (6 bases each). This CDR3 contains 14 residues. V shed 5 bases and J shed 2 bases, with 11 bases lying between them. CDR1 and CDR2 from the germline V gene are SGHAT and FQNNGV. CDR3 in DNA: TGTGCCAGCAGCGGGGGGCCCCTCACAGATACGCAGTATTTT. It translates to CASSGGPLTDTQYF.

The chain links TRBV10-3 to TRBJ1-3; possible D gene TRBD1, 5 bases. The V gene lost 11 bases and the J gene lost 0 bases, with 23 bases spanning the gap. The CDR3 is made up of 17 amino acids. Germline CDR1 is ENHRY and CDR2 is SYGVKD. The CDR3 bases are TGTGCCGTCCTTTGCGAGGGGAGGAACTACTCTGGAAACACCATATATTTT. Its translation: CAVLCEGRNYSGNTIYF.

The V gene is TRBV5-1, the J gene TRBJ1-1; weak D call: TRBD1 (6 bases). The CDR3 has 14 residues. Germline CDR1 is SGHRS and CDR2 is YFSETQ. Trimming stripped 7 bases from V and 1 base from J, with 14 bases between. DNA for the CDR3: TGCGCCAGCCTTTTGGGGGGCGGGAACACTGAAGCTTTCTTT. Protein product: CASLLGGGNTEAFF.

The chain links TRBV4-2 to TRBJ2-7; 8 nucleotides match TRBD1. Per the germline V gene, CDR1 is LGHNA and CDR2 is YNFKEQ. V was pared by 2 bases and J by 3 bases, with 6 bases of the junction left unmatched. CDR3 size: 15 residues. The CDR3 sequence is CASSQQPGTGYEQYF. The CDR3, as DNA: TGTGCCAGCAGCCAACAACCCGGGACAGGCTACGAGCAGTACTTC.

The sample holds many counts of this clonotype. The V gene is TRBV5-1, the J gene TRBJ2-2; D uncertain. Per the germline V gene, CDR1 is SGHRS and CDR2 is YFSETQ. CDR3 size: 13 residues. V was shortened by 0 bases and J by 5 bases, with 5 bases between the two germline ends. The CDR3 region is CASSLAVTGELFF. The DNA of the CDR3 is TGCGCCAGCAGCTTGGCAGTAACCGGGGAGCTGTTTTTT. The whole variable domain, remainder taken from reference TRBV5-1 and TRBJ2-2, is KAGVTQTPRYLIKTRGQQVTLSCSPISGHRSVSWYQQTPGQGLQFLFEYFSETQRNKGNFPGRFSGRQFSNSRSEMNVSTLELGDSALYLCASSLAVTGELFFGEGSRLTVL.

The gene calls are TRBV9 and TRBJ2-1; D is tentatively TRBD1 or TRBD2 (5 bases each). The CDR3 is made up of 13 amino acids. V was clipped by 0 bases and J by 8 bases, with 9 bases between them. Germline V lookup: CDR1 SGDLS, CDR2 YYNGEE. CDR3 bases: TGTGCCAGCAGCGTAGATAGGGACCATGAGCAGTTCTTC. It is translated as CASSVDRDHEQFF.

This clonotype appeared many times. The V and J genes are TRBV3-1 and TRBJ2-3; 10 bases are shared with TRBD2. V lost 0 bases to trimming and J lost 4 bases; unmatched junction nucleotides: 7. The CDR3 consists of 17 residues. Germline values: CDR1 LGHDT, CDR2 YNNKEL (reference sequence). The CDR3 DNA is TGTGCCAGCAGCCAAGACGGGTGGACTAGCGGAGCAGATACGCAGTATTTT. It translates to CASSQDGWTSGADTQYF.

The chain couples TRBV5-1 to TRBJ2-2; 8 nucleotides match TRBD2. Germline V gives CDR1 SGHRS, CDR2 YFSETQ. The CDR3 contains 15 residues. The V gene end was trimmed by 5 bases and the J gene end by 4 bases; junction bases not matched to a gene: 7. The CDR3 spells CASSPAGVGTGELFF. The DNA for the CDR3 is TGCGCCAGCAGTCCAGCGGGAGTGGGCACCGGGGAGCTGTTTTTT.

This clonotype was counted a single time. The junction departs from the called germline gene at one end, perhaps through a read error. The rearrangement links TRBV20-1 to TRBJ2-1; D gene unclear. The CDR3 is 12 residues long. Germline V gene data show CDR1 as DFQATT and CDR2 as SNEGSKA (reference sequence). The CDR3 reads CSLRTGLNEQLF. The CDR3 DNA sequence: TGCAGCCTACGGACGGGCCTCAATGAGCAGCTCTTC.

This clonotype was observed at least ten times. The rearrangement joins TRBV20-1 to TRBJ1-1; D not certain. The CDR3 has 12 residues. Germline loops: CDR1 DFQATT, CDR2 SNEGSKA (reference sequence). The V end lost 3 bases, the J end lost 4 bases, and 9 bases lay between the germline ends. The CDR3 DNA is TGCAGTGCTAGTAAGAGTACCACTGAAGCTTTCTTT. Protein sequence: CSASKSTTEAFF.

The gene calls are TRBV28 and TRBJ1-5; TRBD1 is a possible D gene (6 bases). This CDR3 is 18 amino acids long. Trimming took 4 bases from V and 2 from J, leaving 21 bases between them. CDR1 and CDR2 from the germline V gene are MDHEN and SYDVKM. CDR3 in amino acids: CASSSASGGPWGNQPQHF. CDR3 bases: TGTGCCAGCAGTTCCGCTTCCGGGGGCCCATGGGGCAATCAGCCCCAGCATTTT.

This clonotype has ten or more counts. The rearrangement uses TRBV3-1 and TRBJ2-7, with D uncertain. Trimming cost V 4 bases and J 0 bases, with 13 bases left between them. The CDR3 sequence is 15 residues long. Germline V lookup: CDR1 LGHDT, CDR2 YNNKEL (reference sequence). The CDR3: CASSRYRDPSYEQYF. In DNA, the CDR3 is TGTGCCAGCAGCCGCTACAGAGACCCCTCCTACGAGCAGTACTTC.

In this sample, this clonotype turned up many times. This CDR3 reads CASSPRTTYNEQFF. The CDR3 bases are TGTGCCAGCTCACCGAGGACCACCTACAATGAGCAGTTCTTC. This chain links TRBV18 with TRBJ2-1; D not resolved. Per germline, CDR1 KGHSH and CDR2 LQKENI. The CDR3 consists of 14 residues. Between the trimmed V and J ends, which lost 3 bases and 2 bases, there was a span of 8 bases. The full variable domain, its missing parts supplied by reference TRBV18 and TRBJ2-1, is NAGVMQNPRHLVRRRGQEARLRCSPMKGHSHVYWYRQLPEEGLKFMVYLQKENIIDESGMPKERFSAEFPKEGPSILRIQQVVRGDSAAYFCASSPRTTYNEQFFGPGTRLTVL.

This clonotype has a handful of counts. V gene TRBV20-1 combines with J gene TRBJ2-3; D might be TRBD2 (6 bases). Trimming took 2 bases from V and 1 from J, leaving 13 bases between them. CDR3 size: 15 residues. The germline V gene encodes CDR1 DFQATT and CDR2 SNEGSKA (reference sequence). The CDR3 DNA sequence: TGCAGTGCTAGATCCACTAGCCGCGGCACAGATACGCAGTATTTT. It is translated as CSARSTSRGTDTQYF.

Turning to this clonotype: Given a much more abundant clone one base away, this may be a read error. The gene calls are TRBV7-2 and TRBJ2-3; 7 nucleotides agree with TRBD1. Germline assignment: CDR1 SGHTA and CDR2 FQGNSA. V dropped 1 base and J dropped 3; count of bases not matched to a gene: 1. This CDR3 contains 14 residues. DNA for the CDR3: TGTACCAGCAGCTTAGAGGGACAGACAGATACGCAGTATTTT. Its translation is CTSSLEGQTDTQYF. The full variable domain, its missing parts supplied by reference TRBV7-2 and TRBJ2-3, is GAGVSQSPSNKVTEKGKDVELRCDPISGHTALYWYRQSLGQGLEFLIYFQGNSAPDKSGLPSDRFSAERTGGSVSTLTIQRTQQEDSAVYLCTSSLEGQTDTQYFGPGTRLTVL.